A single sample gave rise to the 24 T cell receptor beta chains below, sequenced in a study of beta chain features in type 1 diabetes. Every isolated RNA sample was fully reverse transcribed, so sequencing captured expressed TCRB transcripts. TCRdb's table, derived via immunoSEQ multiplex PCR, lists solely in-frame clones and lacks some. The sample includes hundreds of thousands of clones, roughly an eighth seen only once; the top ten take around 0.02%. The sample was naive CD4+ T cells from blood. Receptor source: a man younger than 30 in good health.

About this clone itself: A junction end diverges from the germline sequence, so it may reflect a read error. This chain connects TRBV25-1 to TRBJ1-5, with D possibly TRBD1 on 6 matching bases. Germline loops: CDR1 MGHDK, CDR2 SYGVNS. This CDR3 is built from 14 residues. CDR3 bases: TGTGCCAGCCGTGAAGGGGGGGAGAATCAGCCCCAGCATTTT. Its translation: CASREGGENQPQHF.

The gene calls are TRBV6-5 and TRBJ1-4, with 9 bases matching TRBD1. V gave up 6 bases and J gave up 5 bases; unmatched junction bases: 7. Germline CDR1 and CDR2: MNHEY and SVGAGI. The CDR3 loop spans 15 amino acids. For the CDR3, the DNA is TGTGCCAGCAGGCTGGGACAGGGAAAAAATGAAAAACTGTTTTTT. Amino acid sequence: CASRLGQGKNEKLFF.

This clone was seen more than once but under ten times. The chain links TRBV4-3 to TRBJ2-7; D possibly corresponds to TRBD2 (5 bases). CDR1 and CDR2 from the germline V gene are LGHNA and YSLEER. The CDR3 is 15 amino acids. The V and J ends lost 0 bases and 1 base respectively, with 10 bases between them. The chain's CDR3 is CASSQDRRWSYEQYF. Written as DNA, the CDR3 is TGCGCCAGCAGCCAAGATAGGAGGTGGTCCTACGAGCAGTACTTC.

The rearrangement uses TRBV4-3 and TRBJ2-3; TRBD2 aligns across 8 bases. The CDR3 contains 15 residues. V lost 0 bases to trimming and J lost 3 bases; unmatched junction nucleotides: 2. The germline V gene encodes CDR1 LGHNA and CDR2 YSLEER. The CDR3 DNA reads TGCGCCAGCAGCCAAGAACTAGCGGTAACAGATACGCAGTATTTT. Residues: CASSQELAVTDTQYF.

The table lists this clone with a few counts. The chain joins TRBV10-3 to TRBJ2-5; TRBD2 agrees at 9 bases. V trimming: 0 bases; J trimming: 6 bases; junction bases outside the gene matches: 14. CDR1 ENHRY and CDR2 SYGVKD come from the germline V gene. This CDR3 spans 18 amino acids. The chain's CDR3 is CAISESRAASGTRKTQYF. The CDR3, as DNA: TGTGCCATCAGTGAGTCCAGAGCGGCTAGCGGGACGAGGAAGACCCAGTACTTC.

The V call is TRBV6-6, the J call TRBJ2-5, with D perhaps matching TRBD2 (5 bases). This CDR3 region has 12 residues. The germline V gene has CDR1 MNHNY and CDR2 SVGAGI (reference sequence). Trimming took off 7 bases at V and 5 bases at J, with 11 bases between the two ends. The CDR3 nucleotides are TGTGCCAGCACCCGTACGGGGGAGACCCAGTACTTC. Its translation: CASTRTGETQYF.

The CDR3 DNA follows: TGTGCCAGCAGCTTAGCAGGGGTTCATCAGCCCCAGCATTTT. Its translation is CASSLAGVHQPQHF. V usage is TRBV7-2 and J usage is TRBJ1-5; D may be TRBD1 (5 bases). This CDR3 region has 14 residues. CDR1 SGHTA and CDR2 FQGNSA come from the germline V gene. The germline V and J ends were trimmed by 0 bases and 5 bases, with 8 bases remaining between them. Full variable domain (missing parts from reference TRBV7-2 and TRBJ1-5): GAGVSQSPSNKVTEKGKDVELRCDPISGHTALYWYRQSLGQGLEFLIYFQGNSAPDKSGLPSDRFSAERTGGSVSTLTIQRTQQEDSAVYLCASSLAGVHQPQHFGDGTRLSIL.

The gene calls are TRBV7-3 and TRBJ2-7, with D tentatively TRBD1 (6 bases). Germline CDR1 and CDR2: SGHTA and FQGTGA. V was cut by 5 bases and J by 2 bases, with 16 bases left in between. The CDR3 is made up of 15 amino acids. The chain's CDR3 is CASSVQGVGAYEQYF. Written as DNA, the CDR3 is TGTGCCAGCAGCGTACAGGGAGTCGGTGCCTACGAGCAGTACTTC.

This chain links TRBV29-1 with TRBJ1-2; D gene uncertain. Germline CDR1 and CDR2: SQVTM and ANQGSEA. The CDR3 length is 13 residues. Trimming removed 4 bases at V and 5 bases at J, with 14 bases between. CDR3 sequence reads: CSVVARSAYGYTF. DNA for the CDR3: TGCAGCGTTGTAGCCAGATCGGCGTATGGCTACACCTTC.

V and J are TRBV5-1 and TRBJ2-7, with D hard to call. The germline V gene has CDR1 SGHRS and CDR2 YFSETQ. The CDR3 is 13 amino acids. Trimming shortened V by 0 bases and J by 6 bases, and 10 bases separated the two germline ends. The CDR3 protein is CASSLGGRPEQYF. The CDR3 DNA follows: TGCGCCAGCAGCTTGGGTGGGCGCCCCGAGCAGTACTTC. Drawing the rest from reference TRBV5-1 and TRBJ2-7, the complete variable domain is KAGVTQTPRYLIKTRGQQVTLSCSPISGHRSVSWYQQTPGQGLQFLFEYFSETQRNKGNFPGRFSGRQFSNSRSEMNVSTLELGDSALYLCASSLGGRPEQYFGPGTRLTVT.

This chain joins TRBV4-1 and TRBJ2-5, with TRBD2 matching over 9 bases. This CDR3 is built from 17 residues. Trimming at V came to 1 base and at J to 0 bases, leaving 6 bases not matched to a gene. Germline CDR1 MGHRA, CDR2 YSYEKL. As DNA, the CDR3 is TGCGCCAGCAGCCAAGGTCTAGCGGGGATCTACCAAGAGACCCAGTACTTC. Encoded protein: CASSQGLAGIYQETQYF.

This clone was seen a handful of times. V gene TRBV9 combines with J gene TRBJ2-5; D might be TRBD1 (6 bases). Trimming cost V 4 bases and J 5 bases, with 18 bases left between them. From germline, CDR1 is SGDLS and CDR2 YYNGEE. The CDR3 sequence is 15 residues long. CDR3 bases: TGTGCCAGCAGCCCCGGCAGGGGTTCTATGGAGACCCAGTACTTC. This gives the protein CASSPGRGSMETQYF.

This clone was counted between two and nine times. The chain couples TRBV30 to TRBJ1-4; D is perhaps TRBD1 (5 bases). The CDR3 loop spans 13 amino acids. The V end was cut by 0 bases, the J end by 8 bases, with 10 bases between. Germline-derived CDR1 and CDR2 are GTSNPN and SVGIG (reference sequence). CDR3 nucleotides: TGTGCCTGGAGTGTAGGGGATGGGGAAAAACTGTTTTTT. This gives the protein CAWSVGDGEKLFF.

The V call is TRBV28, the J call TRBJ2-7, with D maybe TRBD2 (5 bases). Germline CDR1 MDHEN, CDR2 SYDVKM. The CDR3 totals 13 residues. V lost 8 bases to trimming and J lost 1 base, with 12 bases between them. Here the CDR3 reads CASWSRDSYEQYF. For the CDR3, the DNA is TGTGCCAGCTGGTCGAGGGATTCCTACGAGCAGTACTTC. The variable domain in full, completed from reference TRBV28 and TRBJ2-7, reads DVKVTQSSRYLVKRTGEKVFLECVQDMDHENMFWYRQDPGLGLRLIYFSYDVKMKEKGDIPEGYSVSREKKERFSLILESASTNQTSMYLCASWSRDSYEQYFGPGTRLTVT.

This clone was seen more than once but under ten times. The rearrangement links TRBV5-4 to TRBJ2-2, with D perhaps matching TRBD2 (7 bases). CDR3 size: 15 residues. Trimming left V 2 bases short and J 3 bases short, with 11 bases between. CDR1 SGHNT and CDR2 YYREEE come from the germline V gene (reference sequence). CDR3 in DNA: TGTGCCAGCAGCTTTGCGGGGGCCTACACCGGGGAGCTGTTTTTT. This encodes CASSFAGAYTGELFF.

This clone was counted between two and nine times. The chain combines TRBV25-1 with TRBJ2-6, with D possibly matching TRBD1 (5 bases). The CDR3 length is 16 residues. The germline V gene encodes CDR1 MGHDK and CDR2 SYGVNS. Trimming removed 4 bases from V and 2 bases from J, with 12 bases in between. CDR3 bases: TGTGCCAGCAGTGCGGCCGAAGGGGCTGGGGCCAACGTCCTGACTTTC. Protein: CASSAAEGAGANVLTF.

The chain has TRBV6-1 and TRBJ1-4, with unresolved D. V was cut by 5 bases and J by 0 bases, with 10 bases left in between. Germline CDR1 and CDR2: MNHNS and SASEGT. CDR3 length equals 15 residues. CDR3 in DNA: TGTGCCAGCAGTTCGACATTCACAACTAATGAAAAACTGTTTTTT. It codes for CASSSTFTTNEKLFF.

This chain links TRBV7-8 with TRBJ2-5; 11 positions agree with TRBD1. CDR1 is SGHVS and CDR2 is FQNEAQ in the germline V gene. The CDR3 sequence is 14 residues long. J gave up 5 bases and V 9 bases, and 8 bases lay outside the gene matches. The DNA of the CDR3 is TGTGCCAGTCAAGGACAGGGGGCCTGGGAGACCCAGTACTTC. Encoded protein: CASQGQGAWETQYF.

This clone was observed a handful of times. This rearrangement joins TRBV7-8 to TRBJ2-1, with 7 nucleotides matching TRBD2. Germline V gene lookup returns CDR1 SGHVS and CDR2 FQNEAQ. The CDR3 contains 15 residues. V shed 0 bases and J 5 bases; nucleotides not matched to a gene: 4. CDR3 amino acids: CASSLAGGANNEQFF. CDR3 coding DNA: TGTGCCAGCAGCTTAGCGGGAGGGGCCAACAATGAGCAGTTCTTC.

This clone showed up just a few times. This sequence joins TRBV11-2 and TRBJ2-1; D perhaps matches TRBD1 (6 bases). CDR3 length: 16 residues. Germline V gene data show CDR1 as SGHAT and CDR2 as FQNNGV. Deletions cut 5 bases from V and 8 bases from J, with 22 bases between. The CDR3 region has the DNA TGTGCCAGCAGCCTGCTCAGGGGTGGGGTTATCGATGAGCAGTTCTTC. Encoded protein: CASSLLRGGVIDEQFF.

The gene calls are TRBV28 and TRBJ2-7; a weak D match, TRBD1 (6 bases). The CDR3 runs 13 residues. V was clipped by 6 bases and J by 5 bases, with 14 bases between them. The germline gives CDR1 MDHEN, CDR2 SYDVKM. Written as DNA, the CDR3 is TGTGCCAGCAGAGAGAACAGGGAAAACGAGCAGTACTTC. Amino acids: CASRENRENEQYF. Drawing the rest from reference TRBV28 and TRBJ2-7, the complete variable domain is DVKVTQSSRYLVKRTGEKVFLECVQDMDHENMFWYRQDPGLGLRLIYFSYDVKMKEKGDIPEGYSVSREKKERFSLILESASTNQTSMYLCASRENRENEQYFGPGTRLTVT.

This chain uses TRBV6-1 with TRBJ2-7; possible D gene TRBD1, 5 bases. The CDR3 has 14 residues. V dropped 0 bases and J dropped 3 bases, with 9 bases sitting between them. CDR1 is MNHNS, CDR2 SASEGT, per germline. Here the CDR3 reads CASSEAVQGYEQYF. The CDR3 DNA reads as TGTGCCAGCAGTGAAGCTGTCCAGGGCTACGAGCAGTACTTC.

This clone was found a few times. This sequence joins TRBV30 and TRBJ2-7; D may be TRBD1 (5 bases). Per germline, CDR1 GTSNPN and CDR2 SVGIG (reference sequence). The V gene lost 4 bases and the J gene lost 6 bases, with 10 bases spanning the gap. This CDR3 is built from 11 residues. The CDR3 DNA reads TGTGCCTGGACCCAGGGTGCCGAGCAGTACTTC. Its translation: CAWTQGAEQYF.

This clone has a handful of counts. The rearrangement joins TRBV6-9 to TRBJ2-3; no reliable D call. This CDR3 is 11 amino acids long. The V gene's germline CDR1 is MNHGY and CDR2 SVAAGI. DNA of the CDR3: TGTGTTTCAGCGAGCACAGATACGCAGTATTTT. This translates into CVSASTDTQYF.